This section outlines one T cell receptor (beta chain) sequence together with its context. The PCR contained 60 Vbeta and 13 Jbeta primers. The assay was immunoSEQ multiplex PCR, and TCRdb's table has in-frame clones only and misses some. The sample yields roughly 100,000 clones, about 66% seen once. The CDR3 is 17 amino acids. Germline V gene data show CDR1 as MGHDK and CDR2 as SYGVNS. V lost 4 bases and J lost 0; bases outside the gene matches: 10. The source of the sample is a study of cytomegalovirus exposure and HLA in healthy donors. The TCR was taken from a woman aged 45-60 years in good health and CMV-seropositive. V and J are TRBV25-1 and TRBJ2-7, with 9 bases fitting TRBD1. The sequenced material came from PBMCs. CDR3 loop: CASSGKPGQGSSYEQYF. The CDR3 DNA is TGTGCCAGCAGTGGTAAACCAGGACAGGGGAGCTCCTACGAGCAGTACTTC.